This TCR beta chain was profiled in a study of Tregs in tolerant kidney transplant recipients. Study findings and constraints: The small number of patients limits these findings pending further validation. This study did not directly address biological reproducibility.

CD4+CD25+CD127- Tregs, CD4+CD25- non-Tregs, CD4 and CD8 cells were sorted. Worth noting for this clone: Its matching antigen is unknown.

The CDR3 consists of 16 residues. Germline CDR1 and CDR2: LGHNA and YNFKEQ. Trimming took 0 bases from V and 4 from J; bases not matched to a gene: 5. The protocol was immunoSEQ multiplex PCR, while the TCRdb copy is restricted to in-frame clones and leaves out a portion. The sample contains some 60,000 clones, approximately 82% of which appear only once. The chain links TRBV4-2 to TRBJ2-2; 7 nucleotides agree with TRBD2. The source of this sequence is a human donor in good health. Sequencing was carried out using CD4+ T cells from blood. CDR3 amino acids: CASSQEGGHGTGELFF. The CDR3 DNA reads TGTGCCAGCAGCCAAGAGGGAGGGCATGGCACCGGGGAGCTGTTTTTT.